This T cell receptor (beta chain) originates from a study of T-cell memory formation after mild COVID-19. Study-level information: TCR clusters were largely donor specific. Overall study results and limits: Those CD4+ clones that contracted were mainly in CM and EM (CD8+ ones in EMRA). Clones shrinking from day 15 to 85 showed even CD4/CD8 mixes; later expanders tilted CD4+.

V lost 0 bases and J lost 1, with 6 bases in between. This CDR3 has 14 amino acids. CDR1 and CDR2 from the germline V gene are LNHNV and YYDKDF (reference sequence). This clonotype was seen more than once but under ten times. Its specificity is not known. 5'RACE primed from the constant segment yielded TCR alpha and TCR beta cDNA libraries bearing sample barcodes and UMIs. Each CDR3 protein gets one entry after TCRdb re-called the 5' RACE reads with MiXCR. In the table there are 200,000 to 300,000 distinct CDR3 sequences, around 10% of which are singletons. This chain uses TRBV15 with TRBJ2-5, with a tentative D call TRBD1 (5 bases). The TCR was taken from a man between 18 and 29 years old who had mild COVID-19 (a few samples of this study predate the infection). Cell type and time point are not known. Sample: PBMCs or a T cell subset sorted from them (not recorded which). The CDR3 sequence is CATSRDQGQETQYF. The CDR3 region has the DNA TGTGCCACCAGCAGAGATCAGGGCCAAGAGACCCAGTACTTC.